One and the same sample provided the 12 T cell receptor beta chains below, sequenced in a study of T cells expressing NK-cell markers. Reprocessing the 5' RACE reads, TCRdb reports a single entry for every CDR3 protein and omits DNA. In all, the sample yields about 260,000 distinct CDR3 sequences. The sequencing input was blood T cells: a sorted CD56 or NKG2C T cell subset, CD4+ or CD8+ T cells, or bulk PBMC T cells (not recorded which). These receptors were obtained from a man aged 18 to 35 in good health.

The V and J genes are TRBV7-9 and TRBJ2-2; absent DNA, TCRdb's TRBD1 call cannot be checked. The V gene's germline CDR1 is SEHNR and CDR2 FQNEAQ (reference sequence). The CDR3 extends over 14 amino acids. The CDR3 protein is CASSRGLDTGELFF. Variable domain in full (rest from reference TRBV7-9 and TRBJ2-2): DTGVSQNPRHKITKRGQNVTFRCDPISEHNRLYWYRQTLGQGPEFLTYFQNEAQLEKSRLLSDRFSAERPKGSFSTLEIQRTEQGDSAMYLCASSRGLDTGELFFGEGSRLTVL.

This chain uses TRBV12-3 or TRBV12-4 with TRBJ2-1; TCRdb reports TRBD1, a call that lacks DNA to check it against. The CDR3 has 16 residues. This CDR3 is CASSLLGGRNIDEQFF.

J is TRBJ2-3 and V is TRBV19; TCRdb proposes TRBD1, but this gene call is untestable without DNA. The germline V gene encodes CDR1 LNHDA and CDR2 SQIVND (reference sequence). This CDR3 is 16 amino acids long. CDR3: CASSPRTGGITDTQYF.

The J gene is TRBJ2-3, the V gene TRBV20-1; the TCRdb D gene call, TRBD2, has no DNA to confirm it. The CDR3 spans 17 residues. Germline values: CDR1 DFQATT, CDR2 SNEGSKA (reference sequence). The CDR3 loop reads CSAQKREGLGWTDTQYF.

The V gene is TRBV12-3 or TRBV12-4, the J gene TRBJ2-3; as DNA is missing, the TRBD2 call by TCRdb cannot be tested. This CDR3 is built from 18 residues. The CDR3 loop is CASSSLTSGSRSTDTQYF.

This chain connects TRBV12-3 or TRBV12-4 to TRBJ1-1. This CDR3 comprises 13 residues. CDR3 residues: CASSLPGPQEAFF.

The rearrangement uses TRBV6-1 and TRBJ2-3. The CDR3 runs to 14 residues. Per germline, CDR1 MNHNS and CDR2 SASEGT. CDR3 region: CASRKVGSTDTQYF.

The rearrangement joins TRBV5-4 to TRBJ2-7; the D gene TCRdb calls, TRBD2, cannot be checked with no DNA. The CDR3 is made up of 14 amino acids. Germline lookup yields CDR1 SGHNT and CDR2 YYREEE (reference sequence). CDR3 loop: CASSSIELAGTQYF.

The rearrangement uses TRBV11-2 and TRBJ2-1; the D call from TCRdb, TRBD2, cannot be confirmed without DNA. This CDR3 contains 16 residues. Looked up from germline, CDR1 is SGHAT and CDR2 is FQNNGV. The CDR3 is CASSSPKGRIGNEQFF. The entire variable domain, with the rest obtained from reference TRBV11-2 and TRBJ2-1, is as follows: EAGVAQSPRYKIIEKRQSVAFWCNPISGHATLYWYQQILGQGPKLLIQFQNNGVVDDSQLPKDRFSAERLKGVDSTLKIQPAKLEDSAVYLCASSSPKGRIGNEQFFGPGTRLTVL.

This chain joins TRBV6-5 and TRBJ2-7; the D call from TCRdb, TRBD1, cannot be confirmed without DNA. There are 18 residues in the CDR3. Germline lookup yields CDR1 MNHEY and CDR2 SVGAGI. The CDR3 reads CASIRTTPETSSSYEQYF.

The CDR3 here is CASSFFWGAGSHNEQFF. The chain combines TRBV7-2 with TRBJ2-1; TCRdb designates TRBD1, a call that cannot be tested without DNA. CDR3 size: 17 residues. Germline lookup yields CDR1 SGHTA and CDR2 FQGNSA.

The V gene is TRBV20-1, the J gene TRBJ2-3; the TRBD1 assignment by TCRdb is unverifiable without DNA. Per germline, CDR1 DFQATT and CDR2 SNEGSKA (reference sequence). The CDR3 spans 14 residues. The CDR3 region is CSAMDSKNTDTQYF.